These 5 T cell receptor beta chains were all obtained from the same sample, sequenced in a study of OX40 agonist ivuxolimab in advanced cancers. TCRdb's table, derived via immunoSEQ multiplex PCR, lists solely in-frame clones and lacks some. Of some 69,000 clones listed, 89% were seen once; the top ten hold approximately 4%. This specimen consisted of CD4+ or CD8+ T cells sorted from blood, obtained in a trial of the OX40 agonist ivuxolimab. These receptors were obtained from an adult with an advanced solid tumor such as melanoma, head and neck, liver or kidney cancer.

The V gene is TRBV18, the J gene TRBJ1-1, with 10 nucleotides matching TRBD1. The CDR3 is made up of 16 amino acids. Per the germline V gene, CDR1 is KGHSH and CDR2 is LQKENI. V shed 2 bases and J 8 bases; nucleotides not matched to a gene: 11. CDR3 amino acids: CASSPNILLGQGEAFF. The DNA of the CDR3 is TGTGCCAGCTCACCAAACATCCTTCTGGGACAGGGGGAAGCTTTCTTT. The full variable domain, its missing parts supplied by reference TRBV18 and TRBJ1-1, is NAGVMQNPRHLVRRRGQEARLRCSPMKGHSHVYWYRQLPEEGLKFMVYLQKENIIDESGMPKERFSAEFPKEGPSILRIQQVVRGDSAAYFCASSPNILLGQGEAFFGQGTRLTVV.

This clone was picked up a small number of times. The V call is TRBV19, the J call TRBJ1-1; a possible D gene is TRBD1 (5 bases). Germline CDR1 and CDR2: LNHDA and SQIVND (reference sequence). The CDR3 is made up of 15 amino acids. With 0 bases removed from V and 5 bases from J, the gap between germline ends came to 13 bases. The CDR3 spells CASSIDWQGRTEAFF. The DNA for the CDR3 is TGTGCCAGTAGTATAGATTGGCAGGGAAGGACTGAAGCTTTCTTT.

This clone appeared a single time. V is TRBV7-2 and J is TRBJ2-1; D uncertain. The V gene lost 3 bases and the J gene lost 0 bases, with 9 bases spanning the gap. The CDR3 consists of 15 residues. In germline, CDR1 is SGHTA, CDR2 FQGNSA. The CDR3, as DNA: TGTGCCAGCAGCTTTATCCAGAGCTCCTACAATGAGCAGTTCTTC. Protein product: CASSFIQSSYNEQFF.

This chain links TRBV5-1 with TRBJ2-5; 10 bases align to TRBD2. The CDR3 sequence is 16 residues long. Trimming at V came to 5 bases and at J to 0 bases, leaving 7 bases not matched to a gene. Germline values: CDR1 SGHRS, CDR2 YFSETQ. For the CDR3, the DNA is TGCGCCAGCAGTTTTGGGACTAGCGTAGACCAAGAGACCCAGTACTTC. It is translated as CASSFGTSVDQETQYF.

The chain employs TRBV5-1 and TRBJ2-1, with D possibly TRBD2 on 5 matching bases. This CDR3 is built from 14 residues. Trimming left V 0 bases short and J 5 bases short, with 9 bases between. Germline V lookup: CDR1 SGHRS, CDR2 YFSETQ. The CDR3 here is CASSLGAEDNEQFF. The CDR3 DNA reads as TGCGCCAGCAGCTTGGGGGCGGAGGACAATGAGCAGTTCTTC.